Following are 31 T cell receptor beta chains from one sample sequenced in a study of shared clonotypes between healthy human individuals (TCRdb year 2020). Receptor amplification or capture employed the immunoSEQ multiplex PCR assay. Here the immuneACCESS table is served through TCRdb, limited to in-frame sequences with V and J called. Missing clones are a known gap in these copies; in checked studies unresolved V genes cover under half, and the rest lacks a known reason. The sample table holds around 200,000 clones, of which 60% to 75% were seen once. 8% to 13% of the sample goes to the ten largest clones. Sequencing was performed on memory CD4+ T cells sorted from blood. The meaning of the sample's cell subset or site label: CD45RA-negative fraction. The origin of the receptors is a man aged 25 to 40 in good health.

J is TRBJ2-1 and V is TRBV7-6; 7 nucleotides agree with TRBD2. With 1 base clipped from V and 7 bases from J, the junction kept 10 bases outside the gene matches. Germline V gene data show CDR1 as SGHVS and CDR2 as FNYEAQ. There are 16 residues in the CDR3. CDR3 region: CASSLEDGRRKNEQFF. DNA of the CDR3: TGTGCCAGCAGCTTAGAGGACGGGAGGCGAAAGAATGAGCAGTTCTTC.

The CDR3 DNA follows: TGTGCCAGCAGCTTAGACAGTGCTAACACTGAAGCTTTCTTT. Its translation is CASSLDSANTEAFF. The V call is TRBV11-1, the J call TRBJ1-1; D remains unclear. The V end was cut by 1 base, the J end by 2 bases, with 8 bases between. This CDR3 contains 14 residues. Germline lookup yields CDR1 SGHAT and CDR2 FQDESV (reference sequence).

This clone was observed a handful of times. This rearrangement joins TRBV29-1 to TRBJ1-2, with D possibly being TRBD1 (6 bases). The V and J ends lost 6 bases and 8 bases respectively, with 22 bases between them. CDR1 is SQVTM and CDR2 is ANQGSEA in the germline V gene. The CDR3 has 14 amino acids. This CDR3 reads CSVLSGGGVGGYTF. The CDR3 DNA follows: TGCAGCGTGTTATCCGGGGGCGGCGTAGGCGGCTACACCTTC.

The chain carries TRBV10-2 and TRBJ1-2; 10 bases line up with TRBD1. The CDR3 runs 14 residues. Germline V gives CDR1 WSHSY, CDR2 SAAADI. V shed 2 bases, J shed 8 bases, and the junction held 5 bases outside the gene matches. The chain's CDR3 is CASSEPRTGGGYTF. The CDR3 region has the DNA TGCGCCAGCAGTGAGCCACGGACAGGGGGAGGCTACACCTTC.

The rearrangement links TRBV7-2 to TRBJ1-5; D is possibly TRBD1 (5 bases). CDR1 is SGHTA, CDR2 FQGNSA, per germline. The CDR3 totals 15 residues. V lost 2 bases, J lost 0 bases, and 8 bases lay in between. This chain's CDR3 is CASSLQGPSNQPQHF. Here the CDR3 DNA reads TGTGCCAGCAGCTTACAGGGTCCTAGCAATCAGCCCCAGCATTTT.

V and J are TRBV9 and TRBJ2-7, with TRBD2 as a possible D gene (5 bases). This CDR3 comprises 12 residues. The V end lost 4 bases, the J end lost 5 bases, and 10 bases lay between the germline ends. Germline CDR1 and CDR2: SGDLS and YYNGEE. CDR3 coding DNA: TGTGCCAGCAGCCCCAACGGGGACGAGCAGTACTTC. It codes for CASSPNGDEQYF.

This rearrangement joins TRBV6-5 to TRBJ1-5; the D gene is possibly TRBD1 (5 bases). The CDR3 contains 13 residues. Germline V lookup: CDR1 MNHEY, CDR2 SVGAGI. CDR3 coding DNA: TGTGCAACCGGGAGGGGACCCTACCAGCCCCAGCATTTT. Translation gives CATGRGPYQPQHF.

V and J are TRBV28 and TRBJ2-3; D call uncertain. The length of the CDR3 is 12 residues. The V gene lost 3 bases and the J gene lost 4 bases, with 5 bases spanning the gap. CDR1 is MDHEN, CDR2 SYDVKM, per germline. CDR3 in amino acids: CASSFPPDTQYF. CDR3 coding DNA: TGTGCCAGCAGTTTTCCTCCAGATACGCAGTATTTT.

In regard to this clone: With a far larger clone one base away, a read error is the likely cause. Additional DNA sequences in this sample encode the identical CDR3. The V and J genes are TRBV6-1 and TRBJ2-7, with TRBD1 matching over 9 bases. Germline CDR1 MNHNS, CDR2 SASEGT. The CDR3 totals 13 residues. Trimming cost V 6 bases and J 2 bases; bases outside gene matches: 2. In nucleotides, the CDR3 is TGTGCCAGCAGAAACAGGGGGCCCTACGAGCAGTACTTC. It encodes CASRNRGPYEQYF.

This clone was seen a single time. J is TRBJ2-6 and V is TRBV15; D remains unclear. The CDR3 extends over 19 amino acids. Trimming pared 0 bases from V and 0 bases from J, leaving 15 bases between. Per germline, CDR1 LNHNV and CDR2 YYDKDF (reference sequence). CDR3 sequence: CATSRDPPTTVSGANVLTF. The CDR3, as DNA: TGTGCCACCAGCAGAGATCCCCCCACTACAGTCTCTGGGGCCAACGTCCTGACTTTC.

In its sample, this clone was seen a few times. The CDR3 protein is CASYRQGTETQYF. CDR3 bases: TGTGCCAGCTACCGACAGGGGACGGAGACCCAGTACTTC. The J gene is TRBJ2-5, the V gene TRBV28; 8 nucleotides line up with TRBD1. Per germline, CDR1 MDHEN and CDR2 SYDVKM. Trimming took 8 bases from V and 5 from J; bases not matched to a gene: 7. The CDR3 length is 13 residues.

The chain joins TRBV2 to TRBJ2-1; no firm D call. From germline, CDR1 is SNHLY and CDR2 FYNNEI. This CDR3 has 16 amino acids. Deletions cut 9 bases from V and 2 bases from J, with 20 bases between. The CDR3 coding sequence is TGTGCCAGATCAAGGGTGTCCTTAGAGACCTACAATGAGCAGTTCTTC. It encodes CARSRVSLETYNEQFF.

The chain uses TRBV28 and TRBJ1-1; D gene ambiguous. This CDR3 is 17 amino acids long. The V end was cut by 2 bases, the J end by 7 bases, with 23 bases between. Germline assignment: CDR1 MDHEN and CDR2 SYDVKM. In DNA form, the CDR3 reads TGTGCCAGCAGTTTACCTCAGCCAGTGGGTCCCCGGATTGAAGCTTTCTTT. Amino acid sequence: CASSLPQPVGPRIEAFF.

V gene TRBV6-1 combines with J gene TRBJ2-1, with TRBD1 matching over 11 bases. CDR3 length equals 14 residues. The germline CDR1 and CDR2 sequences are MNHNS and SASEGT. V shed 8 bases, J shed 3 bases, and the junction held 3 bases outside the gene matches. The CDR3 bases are TGTGCCAGCGGGGGGACAGGGGGCTACAATGAGCAGTTCTTC. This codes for CASGGTGGYNEQFF.

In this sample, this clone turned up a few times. The CDR3 sequence: CASSVGASGVYNEQFF. In DNA, the CDR3 is TGTGCCAGCAGCGTAGGTGCTAGCGGAGTCTACAATGAGCAGTTCTTC. V gene TRBV9 combines with J gene TRBJ2-1; TRBD2 aligns across 7 bases. The CDR3 sequence is 16 residues long. Germline V gene sequence: CDR1 SGDLS, CDR2 YYNGEE. V was clipped by 0 bases and J by 3 bases; unmatched bases: 6.

CDR3 loop: CASSRRSGSDLSTQYF. The DNA of the CDR3 is TGTGCCAGCAGCAGACGTAGCGGGAGTGATCTCTCTACGCAGTATTTT. V usage is TRBV7-3 and J usage is TRBJ2-3; 9 nucleotides align to TRBD2. The J segment lost 8 bases and the V segment lost 5 bases, leaving 14 bases of the junction unmatched. This CDR3 has 16 residues. Germline CDR1 is SGHTA and CDR2 is FQGTGA.

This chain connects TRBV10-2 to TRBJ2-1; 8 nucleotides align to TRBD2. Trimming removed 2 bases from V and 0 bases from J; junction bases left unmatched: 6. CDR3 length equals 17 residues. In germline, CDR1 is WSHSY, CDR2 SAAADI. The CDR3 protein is CASSETRAGDSYNEQFF. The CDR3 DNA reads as TGCGCCAGCAGTGAGACCCGAGCGGGAGACTCCTACAATGAGCAGTTCTTC.

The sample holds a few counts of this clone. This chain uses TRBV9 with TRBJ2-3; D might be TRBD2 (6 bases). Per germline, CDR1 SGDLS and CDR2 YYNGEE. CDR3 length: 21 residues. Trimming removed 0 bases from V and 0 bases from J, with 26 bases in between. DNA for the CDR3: TGTGCCAGCAGCGTAGATCCGGGAATCGGAGTGGGGGGATTTAGCACAGATACGCAGTATTTT. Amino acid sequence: CASSVDPGIGVGGFSTDTQYF. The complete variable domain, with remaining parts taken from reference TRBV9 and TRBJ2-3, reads DSGVTQTPKHLITATGQRVTLRCSPRSGDLSVYWYQQSLDQGLQFLIQYYNGEERAKGNILERFSAQQFPDLHSELNLSSLELGDSALYFCASSVDPGIGVGGFSTDTQYFGPGTRLTVL.

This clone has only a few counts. The CDR3 sequence: CASSPVPRSYEQYF. The CDR3 DNA follows: TGTGCCAGCAGCCCCGTCCCCCGATCCTACGAGCAGTACTTC. The chain employs TRBV9 and TRBJ2-7; no reliable D call. This CDR3 region has 14 residues. V shed 4 bases and J shed 1 base, with 12 bases lying between them. The germline V gene encodes CDR1 SGDLS and CDR2 YYNGEE.

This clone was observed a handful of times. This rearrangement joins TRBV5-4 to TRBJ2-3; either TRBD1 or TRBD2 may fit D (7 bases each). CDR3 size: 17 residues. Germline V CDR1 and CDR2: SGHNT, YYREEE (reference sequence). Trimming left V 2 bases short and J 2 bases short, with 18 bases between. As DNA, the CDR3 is TGTGCCAGCAGCTTTCCCGCAAGCGGGACAGCCACAGATACGCAGTATTTT. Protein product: CASSFPASGTATDTQYF. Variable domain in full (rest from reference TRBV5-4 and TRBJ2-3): ETGVTQSPTHLIKTRGQQVTLRCSSQSGHNTVSWYQQALGQGPQFIFQYYREEENGRGNFPPRFSGLQFPNYSSELNVNALELDDSALYLCASSFPASGTATDTQYFGPGTRLTVL.

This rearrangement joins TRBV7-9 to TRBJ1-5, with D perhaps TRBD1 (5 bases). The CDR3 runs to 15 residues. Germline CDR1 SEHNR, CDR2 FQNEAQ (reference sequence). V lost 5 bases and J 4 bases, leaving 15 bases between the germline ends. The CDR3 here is CASSPVGGKNQPQHF. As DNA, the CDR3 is TGTGCCAGCAGCCCGGTTGGGGGGAAAAATCAGCCCCAGCATTTT. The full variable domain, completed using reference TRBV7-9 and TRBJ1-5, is DTGVSQNPRHKITKRGQNVTFRCDPISEHNRLYWYRQTLGQGPEFLTYFQNEAQLEKSRLLSDRFSAERPKGSFSTLEIQRTEQGDSAMYLCASSPVGGKNQPQHFGDGTRLSIL.

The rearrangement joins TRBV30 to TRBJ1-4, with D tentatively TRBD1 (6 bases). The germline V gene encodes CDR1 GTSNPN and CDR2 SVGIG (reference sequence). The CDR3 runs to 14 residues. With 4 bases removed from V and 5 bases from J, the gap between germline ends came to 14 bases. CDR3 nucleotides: TGTGCCTGGAAACCGTTCACAGGGAATGAAAAACTGTTTTTT. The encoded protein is CAWKPFTGNEKLFF. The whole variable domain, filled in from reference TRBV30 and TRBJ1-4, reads SQTIHQWPATLVQPVGSPLSLECTVEGTSNPNLYWYRQAAGRGLQLLFYSVGIGQISSEVPQNLSASRPQDRQFILSSKKLLLSDSGFYLCAWKPFTGNEKLFFGSGTQLSVL.

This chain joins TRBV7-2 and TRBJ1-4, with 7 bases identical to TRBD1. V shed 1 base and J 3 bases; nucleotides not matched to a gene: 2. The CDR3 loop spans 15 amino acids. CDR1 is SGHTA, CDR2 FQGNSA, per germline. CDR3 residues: CASSLEDRPNEKLFF. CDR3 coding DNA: TGTGCCAGCAGCTTAGAGGACAGGCCTAATGAAAAACTGTTTTTT.

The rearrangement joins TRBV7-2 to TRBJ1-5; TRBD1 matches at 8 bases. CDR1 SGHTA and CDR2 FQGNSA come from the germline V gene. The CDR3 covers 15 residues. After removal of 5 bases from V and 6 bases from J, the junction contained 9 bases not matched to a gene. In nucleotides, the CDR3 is TGTGCCAGCAGCCTAGGGGCCGACAGGGGTCAGCCCCAGCATTTT. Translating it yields CASSLGADRGQPQHF.

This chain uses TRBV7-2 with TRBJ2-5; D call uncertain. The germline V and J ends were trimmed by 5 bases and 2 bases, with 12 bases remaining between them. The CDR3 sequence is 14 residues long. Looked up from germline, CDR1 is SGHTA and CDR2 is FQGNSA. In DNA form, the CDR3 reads TGTGCCAGCAGCCACACGACCGGACAAGAGACCCAGTACTTC. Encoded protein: CASSHTTGQETQYF.

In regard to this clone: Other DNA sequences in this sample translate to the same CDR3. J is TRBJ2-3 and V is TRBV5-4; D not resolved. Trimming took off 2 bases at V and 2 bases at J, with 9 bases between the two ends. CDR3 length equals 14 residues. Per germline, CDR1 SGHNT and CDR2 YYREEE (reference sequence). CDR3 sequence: CASSLGSPTDTQYF. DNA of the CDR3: TGTGCCAGCAGCTTAGGTAGTCCCACAGATACGCAGTATTTT.

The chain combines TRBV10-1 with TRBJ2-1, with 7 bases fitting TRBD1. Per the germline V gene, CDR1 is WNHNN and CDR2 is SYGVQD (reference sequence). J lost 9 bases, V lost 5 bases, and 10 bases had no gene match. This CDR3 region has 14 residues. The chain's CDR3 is CASSPLGGRGEQFF. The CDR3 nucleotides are TGCGCCAGCAGTCCCCTAGGGGGCCGGGGTGAGCAGTTCTTC.

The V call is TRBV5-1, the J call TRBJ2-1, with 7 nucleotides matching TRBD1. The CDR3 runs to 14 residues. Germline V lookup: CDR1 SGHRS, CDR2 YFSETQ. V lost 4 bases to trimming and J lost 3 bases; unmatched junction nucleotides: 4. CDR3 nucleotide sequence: TGCGCCAGCAGCCCGGGGACAGTCTACAATGAGCAGTTCTTC. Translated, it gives CASSPGTVYNEQFF. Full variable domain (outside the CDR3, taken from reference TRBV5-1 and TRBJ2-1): KAGVTQTPRYLIKTRGQQVTLSCSPISGHRSVSWYQQTPGQGLQFLFEYFSETQRNKGNFPGRFSGRQFSNSRSEMNVSTLELGDSALYLCASSPGTVYNEQFFGPGTRLTVL.

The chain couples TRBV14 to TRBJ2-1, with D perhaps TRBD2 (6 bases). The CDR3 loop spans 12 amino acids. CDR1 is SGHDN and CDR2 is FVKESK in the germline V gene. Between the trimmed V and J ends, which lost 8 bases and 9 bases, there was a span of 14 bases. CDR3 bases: TGTGCCAGCGCTAGCGTTACTCGTGAGCAGTTCTTC. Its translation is CASASVTREQFF.

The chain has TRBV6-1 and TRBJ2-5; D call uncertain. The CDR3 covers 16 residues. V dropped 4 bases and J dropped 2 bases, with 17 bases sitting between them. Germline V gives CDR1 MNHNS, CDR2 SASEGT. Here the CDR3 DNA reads TGTGCCAGCAGTGTTTCGATCAACGCTCGACAAGAGACCCAGTACTTC. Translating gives CASSVSINARQETQYF.

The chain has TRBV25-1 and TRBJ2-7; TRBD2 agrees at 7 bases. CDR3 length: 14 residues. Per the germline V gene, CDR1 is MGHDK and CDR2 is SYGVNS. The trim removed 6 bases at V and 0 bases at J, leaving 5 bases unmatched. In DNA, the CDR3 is TGTGCCAGCAGGCACGGGGGGAGCTCCTACGAGCAGTACTTC. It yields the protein CASRHGGSSYEQYF.